The rows below give T cell receptor beta chains drawn from one sample of a study of T cells in Graves' hyperthyroidism and ophthalmopathy. TCRdb re-derived calls from the multiplex PCR reads in MiXCR, one entry per CDR3 protein. This sample has about 350,000 distinct CDR3 sequences, with around 18% found just once. The sample comprised blood. All receptors derive from a middle-aged woman with Graves' ophthalmopathy. Both conserved end residues are trimmed from each CDR3.

V	length	CDR3
TRBV27	12	ASSPGTSRQTQY
TRBV4-2	13	ASSSPTGPNTEAF
TRBV12-3/TRBV12-4	11	ASSWGNNSPLH
TRBV19	13	ASSISGTGGTEAF
TRBV12-3/TRBV12-4	15	ASSFVAGGLGNQPQH
TRBV6-2/TRBV6-3	11	ASKGTDNSPLH
TRBV19	12	ASSIKGMNTEAF
TRBV6-1	13	ASSEGNRELTEAF
TRBV19	7	ASIGLAF
TRBV20-1	11	SASGYSNQPQH
TRBV28	10	ASKGGNQPQH
TRBV30	10	AWSAGLYEQY
TRBV6-5	14	ASSPSGVSATYEQY
TRBV6-1	9	ASSRSGEQY